The entry below describes one T cell receptor beta chain. Trimming took off 6 bases at V and 0 bases at J, with 6 bases between the two ends. Germline loops: CDR1 LNHDA, CDR2 SQIVND (reference sequence). The CDR3 has 13 residues. Per the study methods: Amplification from reference gene primers served as the basis for estimated nucleated cell counts. This table comes from immunoSEQ multiplex PCR, and its TCRdb copy is limited to in-frame clones, with some not included. V and J calls and clone size come straight from that table; D and trimming were deduced from the DNA. The sample includes 350,000 to 450,000 clones, around 89% of them seen just once. These data come from a study of blood T cell repertoires in COVID-19. Across the whole study: Some COVID-19 samples were acute and others convalescent; all came from the United States, Italy and Spain. PBMCs, B-cell-depleted T cells, or T cells provided the cDNA or gDNA that made up the material.

The genes are TRBV19 and TRBJ1-3; D is unresolved. The receptor's source is a man aged 35 to 55 with acute or convalescent COVID-19. The sequenced material came from peripheral blood. The CDR3 bases are TGTGCCAGTAGACAAGACTCTGGAAACACCATATATTTT. The encoded protein is CASRQDSGNTIYF.